This is a list of T cell receptor beta chains from one sample in a study of T cells in Graves' hyperthyroidism and ophthalmopathy. A single record per CDR3 protein comes from TCRdb applying MiXCR to the multiplex PCR reads. The repertoire holds hundreds of thousands of distinct CDR3 sequences, with about 14% as singletons. Source material: blood. All receptors come from a man aged 18-30 years with Graves' ophthalmopathy. The CDR3 runs from the conserved cysteine through the conserved F or W. Each record gives: J gene, D gene, clone size, V gene, CDR3 DNA, CDR3 protein. D genes are given only for firm matches. A clone size is listed for some rows: how often the clone was seen (once, few, many), or a class if it is expanded.

TRBJ2-1,-,many,TRBV20-1,TGCAGTGCTAGTCCCCGGGGTTACACTGCTGAGCAGTTCTTC,CSASPRGYTAEQFF
TRBJ2-3,TRBD2,many,TRBV11-2,TGTGCCAGCAGCAAATTAGCGGGGAAGCCAAATACGCAGTATTTT,CASSKLAGKPNTQYF
TRBJ1-2,-,few,TRBV19,TGTGCCAGTAGTTTCAGGGCTGGCTACACCTTC,CASSFRAGYTF
TRBJ1-2,-,many,TRBV30,TGTGCCTGGAGATCAGGGGCGCACTATGGCTACACCTTC,CAWRSGAHYGYTF
TRBJ1-1,-,-,TRBV7-6,TGTGCCAGCAGCCTTCTGCACGCTGAAGCTTTCTTT,CASSLLHAEAFF
TRBJ1-1,-,many,TRBV6-5,TGTGCCAGCAGTTACTCGGGGAACCCAGAAGCTTTCTTT,CASSYSGNPEAFF
TRBJ1-6,-,many,TRBV11-2,TGTGCCAGCAGGAAGGCCGGGCGCACAATAAGTAATTCACCCCTCCACTTT,CASRKAGRTISNSPLHF
TRBJ1-2,-,many,TRBV18,TGTGCCAGCTCACCAAACTCGGGGGTCTATGGCTACACCTTC,CASSPNSGVYGYTF
TRBJ2-7,-,-,TRBV9,TGTGCCAGCAGCGCCGGGACACCACCCTACGAGCAGTACTTC,CASSAGTPPYEQYF
TRBJ2-7,-,many,TRBV6-1,TGTGCCAGCAGCCGCGGTAGGCCCGTCTACGAGCAGTACTTC,CASSRGRPVYEQYF
TRBJ2-3,-,many,TRBV11-3,TGTGCCAGCAGCCCGGACCTAACAGATACGCAGTATTTT,CASSPDLTDTQYF
TRBJ2-1,-,-,TRBV24-1,TGTGCCACCAGTGCCGGGTGGGATGAGCAGTTCTTC,CATSAGWDEQFF
TRBJ2-1,TRBD2,few,TRBV6-1,TGTGCCAGCAGTGCGTCCGGGACTAGAAGAGCCTACAATGAGCAGTTCTTC,CASSASGTRRAYNEQFF
TRBJ1-3,TRBD1,-,TRBV28,TGTGCCAGCAGCAGGACAGGGGGGGGTGGAAACACCATATATTTT,CASSRTGGGGNTIYF
TRBJ2-7,TRBD2,many,TRBV7-3,TGTGCCAGCAGCCCAGCGGTCGGGGGGGAGCAGTACTTC,CASSPAVGGEQYF
TRBJ1-1,-,many,TRBV4-1,TGCGCCAGCAGCCAAGCAGGGCCAGCAGGGACTGAAGCTTTCTTT,CASSQAGPAGTEAFF
TRBJ1-5,-,-,TRBV5-6,TGTGCCAGCAGCTTGGGGACCCCGGATCAGCCCCAGCATTTT,CASSLGTPDQPQHF
TRBJ2-7,-,many,TRBV12-3/TRBV12-4,TGTGCCAGCAGTCTGACCGGTGATGTCTACGAGCAGTACTTC,CASSLTGDVYEQYF
TRBJ2-3,-,many,TRBV3-1,TGTGCCAGCAGCCAAGATCGGGTGGGAATCACAGATACGCAGTATTTT,CASSQDRVGITDTQYF
TRBJ2-3,-,-,TRBV7-2,TGTGCCAGCAGCTTAGACGGTACTAGCACAGATACGCAGTATTTT,CASSLDGTSTDTQYF
TRBJ1-6,-,-,TRBV5-1,TGCGCCAGCAGCTTGGCAGGGGCAGGGCGCTCACCCCTCCACTTT,CASSLAGAGRSPLHF
TRBJ2-1,-,-,TRBV6-5,TGTGCCAGCAGTTACGGGCGCGCCAATGAGCAGTTCTTC,CASSYGRANEQFF
TRBJ2-1,TRBD2,many,TRBV18,TGTGCCAGCTCACCGGCAGGCGGGGGGGCCTTCTACAATGAGCAGTTCTTC,CASSPAGGGAFYNEQFF
TRBJ1-1,-,-,TRBV24-1,TGTGCCACCAGTGATGGGGGATACACTGAAGCTTTCTTT,CATSDGGYTEAFF
TRBJ2-5,TRBD2,many,TRBV30,TGTGCCTGGAGTGCGCTAGCGGCCCAAGAGACCCAGTACTTC,CAWSALAAQETQYF
TRBJ2-5,-,many,TRBV7-9,TGTGCCAGCAGCTTAGTTACGTTAGAAGAGACCCAGTACTTC,CASSLVTLEETQYF
TRBJ1-5,-,-,TRBV30,TGTGCCTGGAGTCCTGGAATTAGCAATCAGCCCCAGCATTTT,CAWSPGISNQPQHF
TRBJ2-3,-,many,TRBV11-2,TGTGCCAGCAGCTCACAGGGTTACAGCACAGATACGCAGTATTTT,CASSSQGYSTDTQYF
TRBJ2-5,-,many,TRBV20-1,TGCAGTGCTACTCCCTACCAAGAGACCCAGTACTTC,CSATPYQETQYF
TRBJ1-6,-,-,TRBV5-4,TGTGCCAGCAGCTTCTTGCTTGGCTCCTATAATTCACCCCTCCACTTT,CASSFLLGSYNSPLHF
TRBJ2-5,TRBD2,once,TRBV13,TGTGCCAGCAGCTTCGGCGGGGGGGCCGTAGAGGCCCAGTACTTC,CASSFGGGAVEAQYF